This T cell receptor (beta chain) emerged from a study of coeliac disease. Findings of the study overall: Active celiac intraepithelial and lamina propria samples had lower TRB and TRG clonality than control samples.

This table comes from immunoSEQ multiplex PCR, and its TCRdb copy is limited to in-frame clones, with some not included. The table records 5,700 or so clones, roughly 54% of them present only once. In its sample, this clone is medium-sized. Its specificity is unknown. This CDR3 has 17 amino acids. The germline gives CDR1 MDHEN, CDR2 SYDVKM. With 4 bases clipped from V and 2 bases from J, the junction kept 9 bases outside the gene matches. V and J are TRBV28 and TRBJ1-4; 8 nucleotides line up with TRBD1. The source is a woman younger than 45 with active celiac disease. The source material was intraepithelial lymphocytes from the gut. CDR3 region: CASSYPTGENTNEKLFF. The CDR3 region has the DNA TGTGCCAGCAGTTACCCGACAGGGGAGAACACTAATGAAAAACTGTTTTTT.